This T cell receptor (beta chain) was captured in a study of shared clonotypes between healthy human individuals. This table comes from immunoSEQ multiplex PCR, and its TCRdb copy is limited to in-frame clones, with some not included. The sample includes 900,000 to 1,200,000 clones, approximately 80% seen only once; the top ten take more than 0.55%. CDR3 length: 13 residues. Trimming removed 1 base at V and 4 bases at J, with 5 bases between. Germline V gene lookup returns CDR1 SNHLY and CDR2 FYNNEI. Notes on this clone: Being one base from a much bigger clone, this may be a read error. The sample holds other DNA sequences that translate to the same CDR3.

V usage is TRBV2 and J usage is TRBJ1-3; D uncertain. This clonotype was sampled from a man younger than 35 in good health. Some clones in this sample may be carry-over from other donors' samples. The sequenced sample consisted of memory CD4+ T cells from PBMCs. The subset is: CD45RA-negative fraction. The CDR3 region has the DNA TGTGCCAGCAGTGAAGGTCGGGGAAACACCATATATTTT. Its protein is CASSEGRGNTIYF.